This T cell receptor beta chain was sequenced for a study of T cell changes during pregnancy in multiple sclerosis. Measured with immunoSEQ multiplex PCR; TCRdb has only the in-frame clones, and not every one. The sample shows around 36,000 clones, roughly 90% of them seen only once. CDR3 length: 13 residues. Between the trimmed V and J ends, which lost 3 bases and 6 bases, there was a span of 9 bases. Germline V gives CDR1 GTSNPN, CDR2 SVGIG (reference sequence). Sequencing was performed on CD8+ T cells from peripheral blood mononuclear cells, taken in the first trimester of pregnancy. The chain joins TRBV30 to TRBJ1-6, with TRBD1 as a possible D gene (5 bases). The source is a female donor with multiple sclerosis, enrolled in a pregnancy study. This CDR3 is CAWSKGSNSPLHF. The CDR3 bases are TGTGCCTGGAGCAAGGGGTCTAATTCACCCCTCCACTTT.